The 7 T cell receptor beta chains presented below share a single source sample, sequenced in a study of T cell responses to AZD1222 COVID-19 vaccine. Here immunoSEQ multiplex PCR was the method, and the copy in TCRdb shows in-frame clones only, minus some. The sample contains under 150,000 clones, roughly nine tenths of which appear only once. This specimen consisted of peripheral blood, obtained on day 0 of AZD1222 vaccination. These receptors came from an adult in good health.

The gene calls are TRBV29-1 and TRBJ1-1; TRBD1 agrees at 7 bases. V shed 7 bases and J 3 bases; nucleotides not matched to a gene: 8. Germline lookup yields CDR1 SQVTM and CDR2 ANQGSEA. This CDR3 contains 13 residues. This CDR3 is CSAQRGQDTEAFF. The DNA for the CDR3 is TGCAGCGCCCAAAGGGGGCAGGACACTGAAGCTTTCTTT.

This clone was seen only once. The chain carries TRBV14 and TRBJ2-1; no clear D gene. This CDR3 is built from 13 residues. Germline CDR1 reads SGHDN; CDR2 reads FVKESK. V lost 3 bases and J lost 8, with 11 bases in between. The CDR3 loop reads CASSQSEFDEQFF. CDR3 in DNA: TGTGCCAGCAGCCAGAGCGAATTCGATGAGCAGTTCTTC.

The chain joins TRBV14 to TRBJ2-2, with TRBD2 as a possible D gene (5 bases). Between the trimmed V and J ends, which lost 2 bases and 1 base, there was a span of 8 bases. CDR3 size: 15 residues. CDR1 is SGHDN, CDR2 FVKESK, per germline. The CDR3 DNA sequence: TGTGCCAGCAGCCAATCAGGAGGGAACACCGGGGAGCTGTTTTTT. The encoded protein is CASSQSGGNTGELFF.

The chain's CDR3 is CASSSFGEYNEQFF. Written as DNA, the CDR3 is TGTGCCAGCAGCTCGTTTGGTGAATACAATGAGCAGTTCTTC. The gene calls are TRBV7-3 and TRBJ2-1; no clear D. Trimming stripped 4 bases from V and 4 bases from J, with 11 bases between. Germline V gene lookup returns CDR1 SGHTA and CDR2 FQGTGA. The CDR3 loop spans 14 amino acids.

This clone was detected a few times. V is TRBV4-1 and J is TRBJ2-5, with 10 bases fitting TRBD2. Losses at the gene ends were 5 bases for V and 2 bases for J; bases not matched to a gene: 11. Per the germline V gene, CDR1 is MGHRA and CDR2 is YSYEKL. The CDR3 is 17 residues long. This CDR3 is CASSGSGTSEHQETQYF. CDR3 nucleotides: TGCGCCAGCAGCGGCTCTGGGACTAGCGAACATCAAGAGACCCAGTACTTC.

This clone was seen a single time. The chain uses TRBV27 and TRBJ2-7; 8 nucleotides line up with TRBD2. The CDR3 is 14 residues long. J gave up 0 bases and V 6 bases, and 4 bases lay outside the gene matches. Germline loops: CDR1 MNHEY, CDR2 SMNVEV (reference sequence). This CDR3 is CASSISGSSYEQYF. The CDR3 DNA sequence: TGTGCCAGCAGCATCAGCGGGAGCTCCTACGAGCAGTACTTC.

This rearrangement joins TRBV25-1 to TRBJ1-5; D is perhaps TRBD1 (6 bases). The germline V gene has CDR1 MGHDK and CDR2 SYGVNS. The ends were cut back, 1 base at V and 2 bases at J, with 9 bases in the middle. This CDR3 region has 15 residues. The CDR3 here is CASSELGHGNQPQHF. The CDR3 bases are TGTGCCAGCAGTGAATTGGGACATGGCAATCAGCCCCAGCATTTT.